The T cell receptor (beta chain) under discussion was sequenced for a study of blood T cell repertoires in COVID-19. Original analysis: Reference gene primer amplification gave nucleated cell count estimates. The data were produced by immunoSEQ multiplex PCR, yet TCRdb's version contains in-frame clones alone and is incomplete. V and J calls and clone size are given by that table; D and trimming were obtained from the DNA. The repertoire holds around 140,000 clones, with over 70% as singletons. This CDR3 spans 18 amino acids. Per germline, CDR1 LNHNV and CDR2 YYDKDF (reference sequence). V gave up 0 bases and J gave up 4 bases; unmatched junction bases: 7.

This chain joins TRBV15 and TRBJ2-1, with 12 bases fitting TRBD2. The receptor was derived from a woman in her sixties with acute or convalescent COVID-19. The sequenced material came from peripheral blood. The CDR3 region is CATSRDAGLAGPYNEQFF. The DNA of the CDR3 is TGTGCCACCAGCAGAGATGCGGGACTAGCGGGTCCGTACAATGAGCAGTTCTTC.